The rows below give T cell receptor beta chains drawn from one sample of a study of blood T cell repertoires in COVID-19. Sequenced by immunoSEQ multiplex PCR; TCRdb stores in-frame clones only, minus some. There are around 300,000 clones in the sample; roughly 86% occur only once, and about 5.2% lies in the top ten. The specimen sequenced was PBMCs or T cells enriched from blood (not recorded which). The source of these receptors is a woman younger than 45 who had recovered from COVID-19. CDR3s include the opening cysteine and the closing phenylalanine or tryptophan. D genes are given only for firm matches. For some rows the clone size is stated as once, few or many, or as a class when expanded; others skip it.

>TRBD1|TRBJ2-2|15|-|TRBV5-1
CATGTQGANTGELFF
TGCGCCACCGGAACCCAGGGGGCGAACACCGGGGAGCTGTTTTTT
>TRBD1|TRBJ2-5|17|-|TRBV19
CASRRRDRGFVEETQYF
TGTGCCAGTAGGCGACGGGACAGGGGTTTTGTGGAAGAGACCCAGTACTTC
>TRBD1|TRBJ2-1|16|-|TRBV20-1
CSASATGGKSYNEQFF
TGCAGTGCTAGTGCGACAGGGGGTAAATCCTACAATGAGCAGTTCTTC
>-|TRBJ2-3|13|once|TRBV7-8
CASSLAGEDTQYF
TGTGCCAGCAGCTTAGCGGGAGAAGATACGCAGTATTTT
>TRBD1|TRBJ2-2|16|once|TRBV3-1/TRBV3-2
CASSQEGRGQAGELFF
TGTGCCAGCAGCCAAGAGGGCAGGGGGCAGGCCGGGGAGCTGTTTTTT
>TRBD1|TRBJ2-7|13|-|TRBV2
CASSGTGGYEQYF
TGTGCCAGCAGTGGGACAGGGGGGTACGAGCAGTACTTC
>TRBD2|TRBJ2-7|15|-|TRBV5-4
CASSLPGLAGHEQYF
TGTGCCAGCAGCTTACCTGGACTAGCGGGGCACGAGCAGTACTTC
>TRBD1|TRBJ2-1|17|-|TRBV3-1/TRBV3-2
CASSRSGGLTSYNEQFF
TGTGCCAGCAGCCGCTCAGGGGGCCTAACTTCCTACAATGAGCAGTTCTTC
>TRBD2|TRBJ2-2|14|once|TRBV2
CAIQGLAGTGELFF
TGTGCCATCCAGGGCCTAGCGGGGACCGGGGAGCTGTTTTTT
>TRBD1|TRBJ2-4|14|-|TRBV19
CASRDPGQKNIQYF
TGTGCCAGTAGGGACCCGGGACAGAAAAACATTCAGTACTTC
>-|TRBJ1-5|14|-|TRBV20-1
CSASSDRIVQPQHF
TGCAGTGCTAGTAGTGACAGGATTGTTCAGCCCCAGCATTTT
>TRBD1|TRBJ1-2|16|few|TRBV20-1
CSASVGQGARGYGYTF
TGCAGTGCTAGTGTCGGACAGGGGGCCCGGGGCTATGGCTACACCTTC
>-|TRBJ2-2|13|-|TRBV19
CASTFSGVGELFF
TGTGCCAGTACATTTTCGGGGGTCGGGGAGCTGTTTTTT
>TRBD1|TRBJ1-5|13|few|TRBV6-5
CASSKQGNQPQHF
TGTGCCAGCAGTAAACAGGGGAATCAGCCCCAGCATTTT
>-|TRBJ1-2|14|once|TRBV9
CASSVASRADGYTF
TGTGCCAGCAGCGTAGCATCCAGGGCCGATGGCTACACCTTC
>TRBD1|TRBJ2-5|17|-|TRBV5-1
CASSSFSRQGVGETQYF
TGCGCCAGCAGCTCCTTTTCCCGGCAGGGGGTTGGGGAGACCCAGTACTTC
>TRBD1|TRBJ2-6|16|-|TRBV2
CASNDRGSSGANVLTF
TGTGCCAGCAACGACAGGGGCAGCTCTGGGGCCAACGTCCTGACTTTC
>-|TRBJ1-1|14|-|TRBV19
CASSIRLREAEAFF
TGTGCCAGTAGTATTAGGCTCCGAGAGGCTGAAGCTTTCTTT
>TRBD1|TRBJ2-7|15|-|TRBV28
CASSPHRDRAHEQYF
TGTGCCAGCAGTCCGCACCGGGACAGGGCCCACGAGCAGTACTTC
>-|TRBJ1-3|14|-|TRBV4-3
CASTGEGSGNTIYF
TGCGCCAGCACCGGGGAGGGCTCTGGAAACACCATATATTTT
>TRBD1|TRBJ2-1|17|-|TRBV4-3
CASSQIGQASSYNEQFF
TGCGCCAGCAGCCAAATAGGACAGGCAAGCTCCTACAATGAGCAGTTCTTC
>-|TRBJ1-1|13|-|TRBV6-5
CASTRHMNTEAFF
TGTGCCTCCACGCGACACATGAACACTGAAGCTTTCTTT
>TRBD1|TRBJ2-2|15|-|TRBV19
CASQQGASNTGELFF
TGTGCCAGCCAGCAGGGGGCCTCGAACACCGGGGAGCTGTTTTTT
>-|TRBJ2-5|16|-|TRBV13
CASSLRQGWLQETQYF
TGTGCCAGCAGCTTACGGCAGGGATGGTTACAAGAGACCCAGTACTTC
>-|TRBJ2-1|13|once|TRBV30
CAWSEQLNNEQFF
TGTGCCTGGAGTGAACAGCTAAACAATGAGCAGTTCTTC
>-|TRBJ2-5|14|-|TRBV9
CASSFSGTQETQYF
TGTGCCAGCAGCTTTAGCGGTACCCAAGAGACCCAGTACTTC
>TRBD1|TRBJ1-4|14|-|TRBV5-1
CASSNRGEGEKLFF
TGCGCCAGCAGCAACAGGGGTGAGGGTGAAAAACTGTTTTTT
>-|TRBJ1-4|12|once|TRBV4-1
CASSHEQEKLFF
TGCGCCAGCAGCCACGAACAGGAAAAACTGTTTTTT
>TRBD2|TRBJ2-3|16|-|TRBV28
CASTPSGRGGTDTQYF
TGTGCCAGCACCCCTAGTGGGCGGGGGGGCACAGATACGCAGTATTTT
>TRBD1|TRBJ2-2|15|-|TRBV5-1
CASSSGQGNTGELFF
TGCGCCAGCAGCTCGGGACAGGGGAACACCGGGGAGCTGTTTTTT
>TRBD2|TRBJ2-7|16|-|TRBV7-2
CASSSISGGPEREQYF
TGTGCCAGCAGCTCAATTAGCGGGGGGCCGGAGAGGGAGCAGTACTTC
>TRBD1|TRBJ1-1|15|-|TRBV5-1
CASSSDRTGYTEAFF
TGCGCCAGCAGCTCGGACAGGACAGGGTACACTGAAGCTTTCTTT
>TRBD2|TRBJ2-5|14|once|TRBV14
CASSYGSGGETQYF
TGTGCCAGCAGCTACGGGTCGGGAGGGGAGACCCAGTACTTC
>-|TRBJ2-1|14|-|TRBV7-3
CASNDGGAGNEQFF
TGTGCCAGCAACGATGGGGGGGCTGGCAATGAGCAGTTCTTC
>-|TRBJ1-1|16|few|TRBV18
CASSPLQGSVNTEAFF
TGTGCCAGCTCACCACTTCAGGGGAGCGTGAACACTGAAGCTTTCTTT
>TRBD1|TRBJ1-2|15|-|TRBV19
CATGRDRESFYGYTF
TGTGCCACCGGCCGGGACAGGGAATCTTTTTATGGCTACACCTTC
>-|TRBJ1-1|12|-|TRBV2
CASSESSTVAFF
TGTGCCAGCAGCGAAAGTAGTACGGTAGCTTTCTTT
>-|TRBJ1-2|13|-|TRBV6-2/TRBV6-3
CASSYSEGYGYTF
TGTGCCAGCAGTTACTCGGAGGGCTATGGCTACACCTTC
>TRBD1|TRBJ1-1|14|-|TRBV2
CASSAGGANTEAFF
TGTGCCAGCAGTGCAGGGGGCGCGAACACTGAAGCTTTCTTT
>TRBD1|TRBJ1-5|17|few|TRBV5-5
CASSLNGWTGSNQPQHF
TGTGCCAGCAGCCTGAATGGGTGGACAGGCAGCAATCAGCCCCAGCATTTT
>TRBD1|TRBJ2-7|15|-|TRBV5-8
CASSRGQGTPYEQYF
TGTGCCAGCAGCCGGGGACAGGGGACGCCCTACGAGCAGTACTTC
>TRBD1|TRBJ1-5|14|-|TRBV7-2
CASSLGQGNQPQHF
TGTGCCAGCAGCTTGGGACAGGGGAATCAGCCCCAGCATTTT
>-|TRBJ1-1|12|-|TRBV27
CASRNRDTEAFF
TGTGCCAGCAGGAACAGAGACACTGAAGCTTTCTTT
>TRBD1|TRBJ1-2|14|-|TRBV5-1
CASLPGTGNYGYTF
TGCGCCAGCCTCCCCGGGACAGGGAACTATGGCTACACCTTC
>TRBD1|TRBJ1-1|14|-|TRBV15
CATSRGQGGTEAFF
TGTGCCACCAGCAGAGGACAGGGAGGCACTGAAGCTTTCTTT